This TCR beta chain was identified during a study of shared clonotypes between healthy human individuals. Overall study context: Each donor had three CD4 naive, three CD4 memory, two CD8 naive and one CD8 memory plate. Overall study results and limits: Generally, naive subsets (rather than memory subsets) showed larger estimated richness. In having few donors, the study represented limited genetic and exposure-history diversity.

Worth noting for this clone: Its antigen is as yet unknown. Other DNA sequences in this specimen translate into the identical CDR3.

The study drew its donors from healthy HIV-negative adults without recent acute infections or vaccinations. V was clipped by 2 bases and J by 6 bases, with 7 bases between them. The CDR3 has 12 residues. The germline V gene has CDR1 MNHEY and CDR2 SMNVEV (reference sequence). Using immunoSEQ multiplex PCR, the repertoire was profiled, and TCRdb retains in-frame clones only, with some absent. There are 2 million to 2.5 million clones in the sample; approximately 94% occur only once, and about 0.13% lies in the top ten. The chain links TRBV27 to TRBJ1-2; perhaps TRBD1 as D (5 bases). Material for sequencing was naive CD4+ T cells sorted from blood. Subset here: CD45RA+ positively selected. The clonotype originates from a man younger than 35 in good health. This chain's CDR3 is CASSLQGDGYTF. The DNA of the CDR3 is TGTGCCAGCAGTTTACAGGGAGATGGCTACACCTTC.